This passage covers 31 T cell receptor beta chains from one sample sequenced in a study of cytomegalovirus exposure and HLA in healthy donors. PCR involved 60 Vbeta and 13 Jbeta primers. Assay used: immunoSEQ multiplex PCR; TCRdb lists only in-frame clones, some missing. The sample contains approximately 160,000 clones, 84% of which appear only once. Source material: PBMCs. These receptors were taken from a girl aged 10 to 17 in good health and CMV-seropositive.

The genes are TRBV11-2 and TRBJ1-2; TRBD1 agrees at 8 bases. CDR3 length: 15 amino acids. The germline CDR1 and CDR2 sequences are SGHAT and FQNNGV. With 5 bases clipped from V and 1 base from J, the junction kept 6 bases outside the gene matches. The CDR3 loop reads CASSPRTGNNYGYTF. The CDR3, as DNA: TGTGCCAGCAGCCCCCGGACAGGGAATAACTATGGCTACACCTTC.

The chain uses TRBV6-6 and TRBJ1-5; 8 positions match TRBD1. CDR1 is MNHNY, CDR2 SVGAGI, per germline (reference sequence). With V trimmed by 2 bases and J by 6 bases, 6 bases remained unmatched. The CDR3 totals 15 residues. The CDR3 reads CASSYRSGGGQPQHF. CDR3 bases: TGTGCCAGCAGTTACCGATCAGGGGGCGGTCAGCCCCAGCATTTT.

The chain couples TRBV2 to TRBJ2-7; D remains ambiguous. The CDR3 has 14 amino acids. The germline gives CDR1 SNHLY, CDR2 FYNNEI. Trimming cost V 4 bases and J 0 bases, with 10 bases left between them. In nucleotides, the CDR3 is TGTGCCAGCAGTGTAAGAGGAACCTCCTACGAGCAGTACTTC. Translated: CASSVRGTSYEQYF.

This sequence joins TRBV6-4 and TRBJ2-1, with 7 bases that match TRBD2. The germline V gene has CDR1 MRHNA and CDR2 SNTAGT. The length of the CDR3 is 14 residues. Losses at the gene ends were 2 bases for V and 6 bases for J; bases not matched to a gene: 4. The CDR3, as DNA: TGTGCCAGCAGTGACGGGGGGGACTCCAATGAGCAGTTCTTC. It codes for CASSDGGDSNEQFF.

This clone was seen once. The V and J genes are TRBV7-2 and TRBJ2-5; 12 bases fit TRBD1. The J call is in doubt because the DNA end fits TRBJ2-7 better. This CDR3 comprises 16 residues. In germline, CDR1 is SGHTA, CDR2 FQGNSA. The DNA for the CDR3 is TGTGCCAGCAGCCTTTACGGGACAGGGGGCTCGTACGAGCAGTACTTC. As protein: CASSLYGTGGSYEQYF.

The chain recombines TRBV7-3 with TRBJ1-1; no reliable D call. The CDR3 is 13 amino acids. V lost 6 bases and J lost 0, with 8 bases in between. Looked up from germline, CDR1 is SGHTA and CDR2 is FQGTGA. The CDR3 nucleotides read TGTGCCAGCAGGCGTACTATGAACACTGAAGCTTTCTTT. It encodes CASRRTMNTEAFF. Full variable domain (outside the CDR3, taken from reference TRBV7-3 and TRBJ1-1): GAGVSQTPSNKVTEKGKYVELRCDPISGHTALYWYRQSLGQGPEFLIYFQGTGAADDSGLPNDRFFAVRPEGSVSTLKIQRTERGDSAVYLCASRRTMNTEAFFGQGTRLTVV.

In this sample, this clone turned up once. The chain is built from TRBV18 and TRBJ1-3; a possible D gene is TRBD1 (6 bases). The germline gives CDR1 KGHSH, CDR2 LQKENI. This CDR3 spans 15 amino acids. Deletions cut 5 bases from V and 4 bases from J, with 15 bases between. The CDR3 DNA is TGTGCCAGCTCAAAGACAGGAGACCCGGGAAACACCATATATTTT. Its protein product is CASSKTGDPGNTIYF.

The chain carries TRBV12-5 and TRBJ2-5; D not certain. The J call is doubtful: the DNA matches TRBJ2-7 better. The CDR3 sequence is 16 residues long. Germline V gene sequence: CDR1 LGHNT, CDR2 FRNRAP. CDR3 coding DNA: TGTGCTAGTGGTTTGGTACGGTTAGAGCCTAGTTACGAGCAGTACTTC. Translation gives CASGLVRLEPSYEQYF.

The chain combines TRBV19 with TRBJ1-1; 9 bases agree with TRBD1. J was trimmed by 8 bases and V by 6 bases; bases with no gene match: 4. Germline V lookup: CDR1 LNHDA, CDR2 SQIVND (reference sequence). The CDR3 length is 12 residues. CDR3 nucleotides: TGTGCCAGTAGATGGGACAGGGAGGAAGCTTTCTTT. It specifies CASRWDREEAFF.

J is TRBJ2-2 and V is TRBV7-9, with TRBD1 matching 10 bases. The J segment lost 5 bases and the V segment lost 5 bases, leaving 8 bases of the junction unmatched. The germline CDR1 and CDR2 sequences are SEHNR and FQNEAQ (reference sequence). This CDR3 comprises 16 residues. CDR3 sequence: CASSNRQGARTGELFF. The CDR3 DNA reads as TGTGCCAGCAGCAATAGACAGGGGGCGAGGACCGGGGAGCTGTTTTTT.

The rearrangement joins TRBV5-1 to TRBJ2-7, with 8 nucleotides matching TRBD1. The CDR3 totals 13 residues. Germline lookup yields CDR1 SGHRS and CDR2 YFSETQ. V trimming: 7 bases; J trimming: 2 bases; junction bases outside the gene matches: 5. CDR3 nucleotides: TGCGCCAGCTCTAGGACAGGGCCCTACGAGCAGTACTTC. This translates into CASSRTGPYEQYF.

V is TRBV7-2 and J is TRBJ2-3; tentative D call: TRBD2 (5 bases). CDR3 size: 16 residues. The germline V gene has CDR1 SGHTA and CDR2 FQGNSA. With 1 base removed from V and 2 bases from J, the gap between germline ends came to 13 bases. The CDR3 DNA reads TGTGCCAGCAGCTTAGGAATTAGGAGGTCCACAGATACGCAGTATTTT. It encodes CASSLGIRRSTDTQYF.

The chain joins TRBV2 to TRBJ1-5; a possible D gene is TRBD1 (5 bases). With 4 bases removed from V and 2 bases from J, the gap between germline ends came to 15 bases. This CDR3 region has 16 residues. CDR1 and CDR2 from the germline V gene are SNHLY and FYNNEI. As DNA, the CDR3 is TGTGCCAGCAGTGTGGGCCTAACGGGGGGCAATCAGCCCCAGCATTTT. This translates into CASSVGLTGGNQPQHF.

The gene calls are TRBV6-6 and TRBJ1-4; D gene ambiguous. Between the trimmed V and J ends, which lost 11 bases and 8 bases, there was a span of 18 bases. The germline gives CDR1 MNHNY, CDR2 SVGAGI (reference sequence). The CDR3 totals 13 residues. The CDR3 loop reads CAGGGGIGEKLFF. The CDR3 region has the DNA TGTGCCGGAGGAGGCGGGATCGGGGAAAAACTGTTTTTT.

The chain joins TRBV18 to TRBJ1-2, with no clear D. The germline V gene has CDR1 KGHSH and CDR2 LQKENI. This CDR3 spans 13 amino acids. V gave up 6 bases and J gave up 6 bases, with 14 bases separating them. The DNA for the CDR3 is TGTGCCAGCTCCCTCTCCGTAGGAGATGGCTACACCTTC. Amino acids: CASSLSVGDGYTF.

Remarks on this clone: Other nucleotide sequences from this sample produce the same CDR3. V usage is TRBV2 and J usage is TRBJ1-2, with D perhaps TRBD1 (6 bases). V lost 8 bases to trimming and J lost 8 bases, with 21 bases between them. The CDR3 totals 14 residues. CDR1 and CDR2 from the germline V gene are SNHLY and FYNNEI. The CDR3 loop reads CASLTPQGPGGYTF. The CDR3 DNA is TGTGCCAGCCTTACTCCACAGGGTCCCGGCGGCTACACCTTC.

This chain uses TRBV5-6 with TRBJ2-4; 8 positions agree with TRBD1. The CDR3 spans 14 residues. CDR1 is SGHDT, CDR2 YYEEEE, per germline. V was clipped by 2 bases and J by 9 bases; unmatched bases: 7. In DNA form, the CDR3 reads TGTGCCAGCAGCTTAAGCCGGGACAGGCGCATTCAGTACTTC. Residues: CASSLSRDRRIQYF.

The rearrangement joins TRBV2 to TRBJ1-2; 9 bases match TRBD1. Per the germline V gene, CDR1 is SNHLY and CDR2 is FYNNEI. J was trimmed by 4 bases and V by 7 bases; bases with no gene match: 7. This CDR3 contains 14 residues. In nucleotides, the CDR3 is TGTGCCAGCATTCTGGAGGACAGGGGCTATGGCTACACCTTC. Its translation: CASILEDRGYGYTF.

The gene calls are TRBV6-1 and TRBJ1-4; possible D gene TRBD1, 5 bases. The CDR3 is 17 amino acids. The ends were cut back, 0 bases at V and 5 bases at J, with 16 bases in the middle. The germline CDR1 and CDR2 sequences are MNHNS and SASEGT. CDR3 loop: CASSEALLWGENEKLFF. The CDR3 bases are TGTGCCAGCAGTGAAGCGCTTCTATGGGGGGAGAATGAAAAACTGTTTTTT.

V gene TRBV19 combines with J gene TRBJ1-2, with a tentative D call TRBD1 (6 bases). The V and J ends lost 3 bases and 4 bases respectively, with 15 bases between them. Germline assignment: CDR1 LNHDA and CDR2 SQIVND (reference sequence). This CDR3 is built from 15 residues. The CDR3 protein is CASSIQGQELYGYTF. As DNA, the CDR3 is TGTGCCAGTAGTATTCAGGGGCAGGAGCTCTATGGCTACACCTTC.

The chain joins TRBV28 to TRBJ1-5, with D perhaps TRBD1 (5 bases). Trimming shortened V by 3 bases and J by 5 bases, and 20 bases separated the two germline ends. CDR3 length equals 17 residues. Germline V lookup: CDR1 MDHEN, CDR2 SYDVKM. The CDR3 nucleotides are TGTGCCAGCAGTTTTTTAGTCAATAGGGGCGACTATCAGCCCCAGCATTTT. Its translation is CASSFLVNRGDYQPQHF.

The V and J genes are TRBV6-4 and TRBJ1-1, with D perhaps matching TRBD1 (5 bases). V lost 4 bases, J lost 5 bases, and 17 bases lay in between. The CDR3 sequence is 15 residues long. Germline CDR1 MRHNA, CDR2 SNTAGT. CDR3 coding DNA: TGTGCCAGCAGTGTCGACGGGGGGGTCAGTACTGAAGCTTTCTTT. Translation: CASSVDGGVSTEAFF.

The chain employs TRBV11-3 and TRBJ2-4; D perhaps matches TRBD2 (6 bases). With 3 bases removed from V and 6 bases from J, the gap between germline ends came to 15 bases. CDR1 SGHNT and CDR2 YENEEA come from the germline V gene. This CDR3 contains 15 residues. The CDR3 here is CASSLGGPIGNIQYF. CDR3 sequence (DNA): TGTGCCAGCAGCTTGGGGGGACCTATCGGAAACATTCAGTACTTC.

CDR3 amino acids: CASRLYWTGNQPQHF. In DNA form, the CDR3 reads TGTGCCAGTAGGCTATATTGGACGGGAAATCAGCCCCAGCATTTT. The chain recombines TRBV19 with TRBJ1-5; unclear D gene. The germline CDR1 and CDR2 sequences are LNHDA and SQIVND (reference sequence). The CDR3 loop spans 15 amino acids. The V and J ends lost 6 bases and 4 bases respectively, with 16 bases between them. Variable domain in full (rest from reference TRBV19 and TRBJ1-5): DGGITQSPKYLFRKEGQNVTLSCEQNLNHDAMYWYRQDPGQGLRLIYYSQIVNDFQKGDIAEGYSVSREKKESFPLTVTSAQKNPTAFYLCASRLYWTGNQPQHFGDGTRLSIL.

The rearrangement links TRBV27 to TRBJ1-2, with 7 bases identical to TRBD1. The V segment lost 6 bases and the J segment 0 bases; nucleotides outside the gene matches: 7. The CDR3 is made up of 15 amino acids. CDR1 is MNHEY and CDR2 is SMNVEV in the germline V gene (reference sequence). This CDR3 is CASSPGGFANYGYTF. The CDR3 DNA reads as TGTGCCAGCAGCCCAGGGGGTTTCGCTAACTATGGCTACACCTTC.

This clone was counted a single time. The chain employs TRBV11-1 and TRBJ2-1; 12 nucleotides match TRBD2. Trimming removed 1 base from V and 1 base from J; junction bases left unmatched: 5. The CDR3 runs 18 residues. Looked up from germline, CDR1 is SGHAT and CDR2 is FQDESV (reference sequence). The CDR3 region is CASSLVRTSGDSYNEQFF. CDR3 DNA sequence: TGTGCCAGCAGCTTAGTCCGGACTAGCGGGGATTCCTACAATGAGCAGTTCTTC.

This clone was seen only once. The chain combines TRBV9 with TRBJ2-7; tentatively, D is TRBD2 (5 bases). CDR1 and CDR2 (germline): SGDLS, YYNGEE. The germline V and J ends were trimmed by 0 bases and 2 bases, with 12 bases remaining between them. The CDR3 spans 15 residues. DNA of the CDR3: TGTGCCAGCAGCGTAGACTTATCCGGGGCCTACGAGCAGTACTTC. Its translation: CASSVDLSGAYEQYF.

The genes are TRBV12-5 and TRBJ1-2; D is unclear. V lost 2 bases and J 2 bases, leaving 15 bases between the germline ends. From germline, CDR1 is LGHNT and CDR2 FRNRAP. This CDR3 is built from 16 residues. This CDR3 reads CASGLLTLRGNYGYTF. Written as DNA, the CDR3 is TGTGCTAGTGGTTTGTTAACCCTCCGAGGGAACTATGGCTACACCTTC.

This clone turned up a few times. V usage is TRBV25-1 and J usage is TRBJ1-6; no clear D. The CDR3 is made up of 14 amino acids. V dropped 2 bases and J dropped 8 bases, with 10 bases sitting between them. Germline V gene sequence: CDR1 MGHDK, CDR2 SYGVNS. CDR3 coding DNA: TGTGCCAGCAGTGAACGCGGGAAGGATTCACCCCTCCACTTT. It encodes CASSERGKDSPLHF.

DNA of the CDR3: TGTGCCAGCAGTTTAGAACCGGGACAGGGGAACCCTAATGAAAAACTGTTTTTT. Translation: CASSLEPGQGNPNEKLFF. The rearrangement uses TRBV27 and TRBJ1-4; 10 bases fit TRBD1. CDR1 MNHEY and CDR2 SMNVEV come from the germline V gene (reference sequence). V was pared by 2 bases and J by 3 bases, with 9 bases of the junction left unmatched. CDR3 length: 18 residues.

The chain has TRBV5-1 and TRBJ2-5, with D uncertain. The CDR3 runs to 15 residues. The ends were cut back, 0 bases at V and 6 bases at J, with 15 bases in the middle. Looked up from germline, CDR1 is SGHRS and CDR2 is YFSETQ. The DNA of the CDR3 is TGCGCCAGCAGCTTGGCCGCACAGTTTGGTCAGACCCAGTACTTC. Its translation is CASSLAAQFGQTQYF.